This entry lists 9 T cell receptor beta chains sequenced from one sample in a study of T cells after yellow fever vaccination (dated by TCRdb to between 2019 and 2020). Sample treatment or condition, as interpreted from the label and publication: live attenuated yellow fever vaccine strain. The library was prepared using 5' RACE. The listed sequencing device is Illumina HiSeq 2500. The public reads were quality trimmed at Q25 with fastp and then assembled into clones with MiXCR by TCRdb, keeping productive beta chains. CDR3 protein duplicates are merged, each entry listing the most common genes and DNA. This sample gives under 550,000 distinct CDR3 sequences in total; 21% of them show up just once. Approximately 16% of the sample lies in the top ten. Specimen: PBMCs, collected less than 25 days after the first yellow fever vaccination. The receptor set was obtained from a young man who received the YFV17D yellow fever vaccine.

The chain joins TRBV18 to TRBJ2-7, with D perhaps TRBD1 (5 bases). Trimming removed 1 base from V and 5 bases from J, with 15 bases in between. The CDR3 runs 15 residues. Germline V lookup: CDR1 KGHSH, CDR2 LQKENI. CDR3 DNA: TGTGCCAGCTCACCACAGGCACCCAGGGCTGACGAGCAGTACTTC. It codes for CASSPQAPRADEQYF.

The sample holds a few counts of this clonotype. The chain has TRBV6-5 and TRBJ1-1; D remains unclear. Trimming shortened V by 4 bases and J by 7 bases, and 7 bases separated the two germline ends. Per germline, CDR1 MNHEY and CDR2 SVGAGI. The CDR3 covers 11 residues. The DNA of the CDR3 is TGTGCCAGCAGTTCGAATTATGAAGCTTTCTTT. Translation gives CASSSNYEAFF.

V usage is TRBV7-9 and J usage is TRBJ2-3; the D gene could be TRBD1 or TRBD2 (5 bases each). V lost 1 base to trimming and J lost 3 bases, with 11 bases between them. The V gene's germline CDR1 is SEHNR and CDR2 FQNEAQ (reference sequence). The CDR3 consists of 15 residues. Here the CDR3 reads CASSLVVGETDTQYF. CDR3 in DNA: TGTGCCAGCAGCTTAGTCGTGGGGGAGACAGATACGCAGTATTTT.

The rearrangement links TRBV7-9 to TRBJ2-7, with 10 positions matching TRBD1. This CDR3 region has 15 residues. The V gene's germline CDR1 is SEHNR and CDR2 FQNEAQ (reference sequence). The V segment lost 5 bases and the J segment 6 bases; nucleotides outside the gene matches: 10. As DNA, the CDR3 is TGTGCCAGCAGCCTAAGAGACCGGGACAGGGGCGAGCAGTACTTC. This translates into CASSLRDRDRGEQYF.

This clonotype has just a few counts. V gene TRBV28 combines with J gene TRBJ2-5; D perhaps matches TRBD1 (6 bases). V was trimmed by 5 bases and J by 6 bases, leaving 10 bases between them. Germline V gene lookup returns CDR1 MDHEN and CDR2 SYDVKM. The CDR3 length is 12 residues. The CDR3 nucleotides read TGTGCCAGCAGTCTACAGGGACAGACCCAGTACTTC. Protein product: CASSLQGQTQYF.

The rearrangement links TRBV12-3 or TRBV12-4 to TRBJ2-7; D perhaps matches TRBD1 (5 bases). The CDR3 has 12 amino acids. V shed 7 bases and J shed 0 bases, with 7 bases lying between them. CDR3 protein: CASKQDSYEQYF. CDR3 sequence (DNA): TGTGCCAGCAAACAGGACTCCTACGAGCAGTACTTC.

This chain joins TRBV6-5 and TRBJ2-3; 9 bases line up with TRBD1. This CDR3 has 15 residues. V was pared by 5 bases and J by 7 bases, with 10 bases of the junction left unmatched. The germline CDR1 and CDR2 sequences are MNHEY and SVGAGI. The CDR3 loop reads CASSLLGTGKYTQYF. The CDR3 nucleotides are TGTGCCAGCAGTCTACTGGGGACAGGGAAATATACGCAGTATTTT.

The genes are TRBV7-2 and TRBJ2-3, with 14 bases matching TRBD2. Losses at the gene ends were 5 bases for V and 1 base for J; bases not matched to a gene: 5. Germline values: CDR1 SGHTA, CDR2 FQGNSA. CDR3 length equals 17 residues. The CDR3 loop is CASSPWTSGGRTDTQYF. The CDR3 bases are TGTGCCAGCAGCCCTTGGACTAGCGGGGGGCGCACAGATACGCAGTATTTT.

This clonotype was observed a few times. This CDR3 reads CASSPPGGNTGELFF. For the CDR3, the DNA is TGTGCCAGCAGCCCCCCGGGGGGAAACACCGGGGAGCTGTTTTTT. V gene TRBV7-3 combines with J gene TRBJ2-2; 7 bases align to TRBD2. Germline trimming cut 5 bases from V and 2 bases from J; bases unmatched to any gene: 5. Germline V lookup: CDR1 SGHTA, CDR2 FQGTGA. This CDR3 has 15 residues. The variable domain in full, completed from reference TRBV7-3 and TRBJ2-2, reads GAGVSQTPSNKVTEKGKYVELRCDPISGHTALYWYRQSLGQGPEFLIYFQGTGAADDSGLPNDRFFAVRPEGSVSTLKIQRTERGDSAVYLCASSPPGGNTGELFFGEGSRLTVL.